Listed here are 10 T cell receptor beta chains from one sample, sequenced in a study of response to subunit inactivated influenza vaccine (dated by TCRdb to the late 2010s). Receptor amplification or capture employed RT-PCR. Instrument used: Illumina HiSeq 2500. The public sequencing data were trimmed at Q25 with fastp and processed into clonotypes with MiXCR by TCRdb, which kept only in-frame beta chains. Under each unique CDR3 protein, matching rows form one entry showing the most common genes and DNA. The sample table contains 650,000 to 800,000 distinct CDR3 sequences; only one count was recorded for about 14% of them. Of the sample, 5.5% to 7% is held by the ten largest clones. Sample: PBMCs from blood, taken 14 to 15 days before vaccination. The receptors originated from a man aged 50 or older who received an inactivated influenza vaccine. Donor details come from another sample of the same person, matched by shared clones.

The genes are TRBV5-1 and TRBJ2-1; 10 nucleotides match TRBD2. V was pared by 0 bases and J by 10 bases, with 7 bases of the junction left unmatched. The CDR3 consists of 15 residues. Looked up from germline, CDR1 is SGHRS and CDR2 is YFSETQ. The CDR3 is CASSLGPSGSREQFF. The CDR3 DNA is TGCGCCAGCAGCTTGGGTCCTAGCGGGAGTAGGGAGCAGTTCTTC.

This clonotype was counted only a few times. The chain has TRBV11-2 and TRBJ1-2, with no clear D. Germline V gene data show CDR1 as SGHAT and CDR2 as FQNNGV. This CDR3 region has 12 residues. V was shortened by 5 bases and J by 8 bases, with 12 bases between the two germline ends. Here the CDR3 DNA reads TGTGCCAGCAGCCGACTTGGGCAGGGCTACACCTTC. This sequence encodes CASSRLGQGYTF.

J is TRBJ2-7 and V is TRBV24-1; 8 positions match TRBD1. This CDR3 region has 13 residues. Germline V gene data show CDR1 as KGHDR and CDR2 as SFDVKD. J was trimmed by 7 bases and V by 4 bases; bases with no gene match: 5. The CDR3 bases are TGTGCCACCAGTGAACAAACAGGGGGGGAGCAGTACTTC. Amino acids: CATSEQTGGEQYF.

This clonotype was counted between two and nine times. The chain links TRBV11-1 to TRBJ2-7; the match to TRBD1 covers 7 bases. CDR1 SGHAT and CDR2 FQDESV come from the germline V gene (reference sequence). This CDR3 is 14 amino acids long. The ends lost 3 bases at V and 5 bases at J; junction bases unmatched: 7. CDR3: CASSLTGPLDEQYF. CDR3 bases: TGTGCCAGCAGCTTGACAGGGCCCCTGGACGAGCAGTACTTC.

The V call is TRBV5-1, the J call TRBJ2-7, with 8 bases matching TRBD1. CDR1 and CDR2 (germline): SGHRS, YFSETQ. The V segment lost 4 bases and the J segment 6 bases; nucleotides outside the gene matches: 15. The CDR3 sequence is 16 residues long. CDR3 residues: CASSPPSGAGGSEQYF. CDR3 DNA: TGCGCCAGCAGCCCGCCGAGTGGGGCAGGGGGCAGCGAGCAGTACTTC.

The rearrangement links TRBV6-2 or TRBV6-3 to TRBJ1-5, with D perhaps TRBD1 (5 bases). Germline V lookup: CDR1 MNHEY, CDR2 SVGEGT. V lost 1 base and J 3 bases, leaving 10 bases between the germline ends. CDR3 length: 15 residues. CDR3 DNA: TGTGCCAGCAGTTACTTGGACACTCTCAATCAGCCCCAGCATTTT. It codes for CASSYLDTLNQPQHF.

The genes are TRBV6-5 and TRBJ2-1; 11 bases are shared with TRBD2. Losses at the gene ends were 2 bases for V and 6 bases for J; bases not matched to a gene: 9. CDR3 size: 17 residues. Germline V gene data show CDR1 as MNHEY and CDR2 as SVGAGI. The CDR3 bases are TGTGCCAGCAGTTACCGACGTACTAGCGGGAGCTTCAATGAGCAGTTCTTC. This gives the protein CASSYRRTSGSFNEQFF.

The chain employs TRBV12-3 or TRBV12-4 and TRBJ2-3; the D is unclear. The CDR3 loop spans 15 amino acids. V lost 2 bases and J 3 bases, leaving 12 bases between the germline ends. The CDR3 DNA sequence: TGTGCCAGCAGTTTACAGGCAGCCTATACAGATACGCAGTATTTT. Translated, it gives CASSLQAAYTDTQYF.

This clonotype was seen a few times. The chain is built from TRBV29-1 and TRBJ2-2, with 8 bases fitting TRBD1. There are 14 residues in the CDR3. The germline CDR1 and CDR2 sequences are SQVTM and ANQGSEA. Losses at the gene ends were 6 bases for V and 6 bases for J; bases not matched to a gene: 9. CDR3 amino acids: CSVQGRGLPGELFF. The CDR3 DNA sequence: TGCAGCGTCCAGGGCAGGGGGCTCCCCGGGGAGCTGTTTTTT.

This clonotype came up a few times. The chain is built from TRBV5-5 and TRBJ2-7, with D maybe TRBD1 (5 bases). The germline V gene encodes CDR1 SGHKS and CDR2 YYEKEE (reference sequence). The V end lost 2 bases, the J end lost 5 bases, and 11 bases lay between the germline ends. This CDR3 spans 13 amino acids. The CDR3 loop reads CASSFPGIDEQYF. The CDR3 coding sequence is TGTGCCAGCAGCTTCCCAGGGATCGACGAGCAGTACTTC. The full variable domain, rest sourced from reference TRBV5-5 and TRBJ2-7, is DAGVTQSPTHLIKTRGQQVTLRCSPISGHKSVSWYQQVLGQGPQFIFQYYEKEERGRGNFPDRFSARQFPNYSSELNVNALLLGDSALYLCASSFPGIDEQYFGPGTRLTVT.